The 3 T cell receptor beta chains below all came from one sample that was sequenced in a study of blood T cell repertoires in COVID-19. Repertoires were generated with immunoSEQ multiplex PCR, while TCRdb's copy carries only in-frame clones and drops some. The sample records about 220,000 clones, roughly 87% being singletons. Sequenced input: peripheral blood. The source is a man in his forties or fifties with active or convalescent COVID-19.

J is TRBJ1-1 and V is TRBV7-8; D gene uncertain. Trimming took 3 bases from V and 1 from J, leaving 6 bases between them. The CDR3 runs to 13 residues. The V gene's germline CDR1 is SGHVS and CDR2 FQNEAQ. Here the CDR3 DNA reads TGTGCCAGCAGCTTCGAGAGGAACACTGAAGCTTTCTTT. As protein: CASSFERNTEAFF.

The chain links TRBV11-2 to TRBJ1-4; D is perhaps TRBD1 (5 bases). V was trimmed by 4 bases and J by 0 bases, leaving 9 bases between them. The CDR3 is made up of 15 amino acids. Germline CDR1 SGHAT, CDR2 FQNNGV. CDR3 sequence reads: CASSYGAATNEKLFF. CDR3 sequence (DNA): TGTGCCAGCAGCTATGGGGCTGCAACTAATGAAAAACTGTTTTTT.

This chain uses TRBV6-2 or TRBV6-3 with TRBJ1-6, with TRBD1 as a possible D gene (5 bases). Trimming pared 1 base from V and 8 bases from J, leaving 12 bases between. The CDR3 spans 15 residues. Germline V CDR1 and CDR2: MNHEY, SVGEGT. The CDR3 region has the DNA TGTGCCAGCAGTTACTGGAAACGGGGGGATTCACCCCTCCACTTT. Protein product: CASSYWKRGDSPLHF.